This T cell receptor beta chain stems from a study of vaccination and CD4 T cells after COVID-19. On the study more broadly: Comprising six males and four females, the convalescent participants counted two Hispanic individuals among them. The post-vaccine samples came a median about 77 days after dose two (range 14 to 241).

One entry per CDR3 protein, called by TCRdb with MiXCR from the PCR reads. The table records roughly 19,000 distinct CDR3 sequences, less than 70% of them present only once. As for this clonotype: The antigen is unknown.

V was clipped by 1 base and J by 1 base, with 16 bases between them. The CDR3 sequence is 17 residues long. The germline V gene has CDR1 SGHTA and CDR2 FQGTGA. General study points: In median terms, SARS-CoV-2-reactive clonotypes went from about 20 to 38, a nonsignificant rise.

The sample was CD4+ T cells from blood, taken after SARS-CoV-2 vaccination. This TCR was recovered from a human donor who had recovered from COVID-19. The V call is TRBV7-3, the J call TRBJ1-1; a weak D match, TRBD1 (5 bases). The CDR3 sequence is CASSLIGGGWGNTEAFF. The CDR3 coding sequence is TGTGCCAGCAGCTTAATCGGGGGAGGGTGGGGGAACACTGAAGCTTTCTTT.